This T cell receptor beta chain comes out of a study of blood T cell repertoires in COVID-19. The overall study: Researchers got acute and convalescent COVID-19 samples from the United States, Italy and Spain. T cells, B-cell-depleted T cells, or PBMCs provided the cDNA or gDNA that served as material.

V dropped 3 bases and J dropped 7; count of bases not matched to a gene: 9. CDR1 and CDR2 (germline): MDHEN, SYDVKM. CDR3 length equals 15 residues. In the original analysis: Reference gene primer amplification gave estimated nucleated cell counts. Libraries were prepared by immunoSEQ multiplex PCR; TCRdb keeps only in-frame clonotypes and omits some of them. The D gene and trimming were derived from the DNA, and the V and J assignments and clone size from that table. The sample has approximately 240,000 clones; about 86% are singletons. This TCR was sampled from a woman aged 55 to 70 with acute or convalescent COVID-19. Sample: peripheral blood. V is TRBV28 and J is TRBJ2-7, with 10 nucleotides matching TRBD2. The CDR3 loop reads CASSFGLAGAGEQYF. The CDR3 bases are TGTGCCAGCAGTTTTGGGCTAGCGGGGGCGGGGGAGCAGTACTTC.